This passage covers 18 T cell receptor beta chains from one sample sequenced in a study of T cell responses to AZD1222 COVID-19 vaccine. Produced via immunoSEQ multiplex PCR; TCRdb's table is partial and in-frame only. There are around 140,000 clones in the sample; roughly 90% occur only once, and 1.5% to 2% lies in the top ten. The sequencing here drew on peripheral blood, taken on day 0 of AZD1222 vaccination. The receptors stem from an adult in good health.

The chain uses TRBV12-3 or TRBV12-4 and TRBJ1-1; tentatively, D is TRBD1 (6 bases). V was cut by 7 bases and J by 5 bases, with 14 bases left in between. CDR3 length equals 13 residues. CDR3 in amino acids: CASILGGRTEAFF. For the CDR3, the DNA is TGTGCCAGCATCCTCGGGGGGCGTACTGAAGCTTTCTTT.

The gene calls are TRBV4-1 and TRBJ1-6, with D unclear. V was pared by 1 base and J by 8 bases, with 15 bases between. This CDR3 comprises 16 residues. From germline, CDR1 is MGHRA and CDR2 YSYEKL. CDR3 region: CASSQGADRGDSPLHF. The CDR3 coding sequence is TGCGCCAGCAGCCAAGGTGCGGACCGTGGGGATTCACCCCTCCACTTT.

This sequence joins TRBV19 and TRBJ2-1; 10 bases line up with TRBD2. The CDR3 is 16 amino acids. CDR1 is LNHDA, CDR2 SQIVND, per germline (reference sequence). The trim removed 4 bases at V and 7 bases at J, leaving 10 bases unmatched. The CDR3 here is CASSTRSGGTANEQFF. The DNA of the CDR3 is TGTGCCAGTAGTACTCGTAGCGGGGGGACGGCTAATGAGCAGTTCTTC.

The V call is TRBV30, the J call TRBJ1-2; possibly TRBD1 for D (5 bases). There are 11 residues in the CDR3. The V end lost 7 bases, the J end lost 2 bases, and 8 bases lay between the germline ends. CDR1 is GTSNPN and CDR2 is SVGIG in the germline V gene (reference sequence). This CDR3 is CAFGGNYGYTF. The CDR3 coding sequence is TGTGCCTTTGGGGGGAACTATGGCTACACCTTC.

The rearrangement joins TRBV11-2 to TRBJ2-7; 10 nucleotides match TRBD2. This CDR3 region has 15 residues. V was pared by 4 bases and J by 1 base, with 4 bases of the junction left unmatched. Germline CDR1 is SGHAT and CDR2 is FQNNGV. CDR3 loop: CASSSGTSVSYEQYF. As DNA, the CDR3 is TGTGCCAGCAGCTCAGGGACTAGCGTTTCCTACGAGCAGTACTTC.

This clone was found once. The chain uses TRBV7-3 and TRBJ1-2, with unresolved D. V lost 5 bases and J 0 bases, leaving 16 bases between the germline ends. CDR1 is SGHTA, CDR2 FQGTGA, per germline. This CDR3 region has 16 residues. As DNA, the CDR3 is TGTGCCAGCAGCCCCGGTGGCCCCCAGGCTAACTATGGCTACACCTTC. Its protein is CASSPGGPQANYGYTF.

The V call is TRBV12-3 or TRBV12-4, the J call TRBJ2-7; a weak D match, TRBD2 (6 bases). Deletions cut 3 bases from V and 5 bases from J, with 11 bases between. This CDR3 spans 13 amino acids. CDR3 sequence (DNA): TGTGCCAGCAGTTTGGGAGGATTCGACGAGCAGTACTTC. Its protein product is CASSLGGFDEQYF.

The gene calls are TRBV27 and TRBJ1-5; the match to TRBD1 covers 8 bases. The V gene end was trimmed by 5 bases and the J gene end by 4 bases; junction bases not matched to a gene: 13. This CDR3 comprises 17 residues. In germline, CDR1 is MNHEY, CDR2 SMNVEV (reference sequence). The CDR3 is CASSPTFRQGANQPQHF. The CDR3, as DNA: TGTGCCAGCAGTCCAACTTTTCGGCAGGGGGCGAATCAGCCCCAGCATTTT.

V and J are TRBV13 and TRBJ1-3; 7 bases fit TRBD1. With V trimmed by 2 bases and J by 0 bases, 10 bases remained unmatched. CDR3 length: 18 amino acids. The germline V gene encodes CDR1 PRHDT and CDR2 FYEKMQ (reference sequence). The CDR3 DNA follows: TGTGCCAGCAGCTTAACTCCTTTCGGGACAGTCTCTGGAAACACCATATATTTT. Translation: CASSLTPFGTVSGNTIYF. The whole variable domain, filled in from reference TRBV13 and TRBJ1-3, reads AAGVIQSPRHLIKEKRETATLKCYPIPRHDTVYWYQQGPGQDPQFLISFYEKMQSDKGSIPDRFSAQQFSDYHSELNMSSLELGDSALYFCASSLTPFGTVSGNTIYFGEGSWLTVV.

The genes are TRBV19 and TRBJ2-7; 7 bases match TRBD1. The germline V gene encodes CDR1 LNHDA and CDR2 SQIVND (reference sequence). There are 15 residues in the CDR3. V was pared by 6 bases and J by 4 bases, with 12 bases of the junction left unmatched. The CDR3 spells CASSLGTVIFYEQYF. The CDR3 DNA is TGTGCCAGTAGCCTTGGGACAGTAATCTTTTACGAGCAGTACTTC.

Here the CDR3 DNA reads TGTGCCAGCAGCGGCCGGGCTAGCATCTACGAGCAGTACTTC. Protein product: CASSGRASIYEQYF. J is TRBJ2-7 and V is TRBV9; possible D gene TRBD2, 5 bases. CDR3 length: 14 amino acids. Trimming left V 3 bases short and J 3 bases short, with 13 bases between. Germline assignment: CDR1 SGDLS and CDR2 YYNGEE.

The chain uses TRBV19 and TRBJ2-2, with 14 positions matching TRBD2. CDR1 LNHDA and CDR2 SQIVND come from the germline V gene (reference sequence). The CDR3 sequence is 17 residues long. The V segment lost 4 bases and the J segment 5 bases; nucleotides outside the gene matches: 6. This CDR3 is CASSRGLAGVGTGELFF. The CDR3 nucleotides read TGTGCCAGTAGTAGGGGACTAGCGGGAGTAGGGACCGGGGAGCTGTTTTTT.

This chain uses TRBV4-1 with TRBJ2-6; 8 bases agree with TRBD1. The germline CDR1 and CDR2 sequences are MGHRA and YSYEKL. This CDR3 comprises 17 residues. Losses at the gene ends were 4 bases for V and 3 bases for J; bases not matched to a gene: 8. The CDR3 reads CASSRRTGFGGANVLTF. DNA for the CDR3: TGCGCCAGCAGCCGAAGGACAGGGTTCGGTGGGGCCAACGTCCTGACTTTC.

The gene calls are TRBV2 and TRBJ1-5; 7 positions agree with TRBD1. Germline V gene data show CDR1 as SNHLY and CDR2 as FYNNEI. CDR3 length: 14 amino acids. Written as DNA, the CDR3 is TGTGCAGCAAAAGGAACAGGGGCCAATCAGCCCCAGCATTTT. Residues: CAAKGTGANQPQHF.

The chain links TRBV30 to TRBJ1-2; D may be TRBD1 (5 bases). V lost 1 base, J lost 6 bases, and 9 bases lay in between. The CDR3 length is 12 residues. Germline CDR1 is GTSNPN and CDR2 is SVGIG (reference sequence). The DNA for the CDR3 is TGTGCCTGGAGTGACCGGGGGGATGGCTACACCTTC. Protein product: CAWSDRGDGYTF.

This clone occurred a few times. This sequence joins TRBV4-2 and TRBJ1-6, with TRBD1 as a possible D gene (5 bases). The CDR3 sequence is 16 residues long. V was pared by 2 bases and J by 9 bases, with 17 bases between. CDR1 LGHNA and CDR2 YNFKEQ come from the germline V gene. The CDR3 sequence is CASSQQLGARRSPLHF. The CDR3 region has the DNA TGTGCCAGCAGCCAACAACTCGGGGCGCGGCGTTCACCCCTCCACTTT.

The rearrangement uses TRBV15 and TRBJ2-6, with 7 bases that match TRBD1. The CDR3 consists of 15 residues. Trimming took 4 bases from V and 1 from J; bases not matched to a gene: 1. From germline, CDR1 is LNHNV and CDR2 YYDKDF (reference sequence). The CDR3 loop is CATSTTGSGANVLTF. The DNA for the CDR3 is TGTGCCACCAGCACGACAGGGTCTGGGGCCAACGTCCTGACTTTC.

The gene calls are TRBV1 and TRBJ2-3; the DNA was not used to check the table's D call, TRBD2. TRBV1 is a pseudogene. The CDR3 runs 18 residues. As DNA, the CDR3 is TGCACCAGCAGCCAAGACGAGTGGCGGGAGGGTAGCACAGATACGCAGTATTTT. Its translation is CTSSQDEWREGSTDTQYF.